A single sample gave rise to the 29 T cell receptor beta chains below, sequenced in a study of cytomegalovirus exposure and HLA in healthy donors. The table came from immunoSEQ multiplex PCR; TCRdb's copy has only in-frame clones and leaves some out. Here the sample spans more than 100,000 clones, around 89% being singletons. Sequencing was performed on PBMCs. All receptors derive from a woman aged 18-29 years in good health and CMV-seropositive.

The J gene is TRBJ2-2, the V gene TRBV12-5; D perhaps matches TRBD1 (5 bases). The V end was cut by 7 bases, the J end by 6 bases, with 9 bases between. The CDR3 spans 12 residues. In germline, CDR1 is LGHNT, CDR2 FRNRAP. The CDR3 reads CASAQGAGELFF. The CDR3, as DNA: TGTGCTAGTGCCCAGGGCGCCGGGGAGCTGTTTTTT.

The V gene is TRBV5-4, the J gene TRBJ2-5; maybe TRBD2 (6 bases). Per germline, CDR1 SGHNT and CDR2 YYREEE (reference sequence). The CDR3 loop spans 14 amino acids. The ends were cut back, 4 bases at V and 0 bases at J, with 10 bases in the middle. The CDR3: CASSPGADQETQYF. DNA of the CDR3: TGTGCCAGCAGCCCGGGAGCAGACCAAGAGACCCAGTACTTC.

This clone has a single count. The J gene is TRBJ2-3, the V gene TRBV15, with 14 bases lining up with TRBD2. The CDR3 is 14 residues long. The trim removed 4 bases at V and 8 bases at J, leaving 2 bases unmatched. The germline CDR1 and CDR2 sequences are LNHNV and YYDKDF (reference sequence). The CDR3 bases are TGTGCCACCAGCAACGGACTAGCGGGGGGTACGCAGTATTTT. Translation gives CATSNGLAGGTQYF.

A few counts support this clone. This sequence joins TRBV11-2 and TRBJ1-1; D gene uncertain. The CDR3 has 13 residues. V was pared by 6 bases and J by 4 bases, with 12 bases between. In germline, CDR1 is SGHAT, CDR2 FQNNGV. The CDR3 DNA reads TGTGCCAGCAGTTGGGGAGGAATCACTGAAGCTTTCTTT. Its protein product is CASSWGGITEAFF.

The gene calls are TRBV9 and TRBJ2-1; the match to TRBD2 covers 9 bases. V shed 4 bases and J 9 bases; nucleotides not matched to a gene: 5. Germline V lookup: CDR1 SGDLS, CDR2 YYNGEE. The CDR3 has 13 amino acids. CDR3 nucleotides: TGTGCCAGCAGCCTCGGACTAGCGACTGAGCAGTTCTTC. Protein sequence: CASSLGLATEQFF.

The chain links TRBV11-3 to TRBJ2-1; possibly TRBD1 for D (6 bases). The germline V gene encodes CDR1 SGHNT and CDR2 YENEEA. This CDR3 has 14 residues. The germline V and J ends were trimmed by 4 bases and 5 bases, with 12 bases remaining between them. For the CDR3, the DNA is TGTGCCAGCAGCTCTGACAGGAGTAACAATGAGCAGTTCTTC. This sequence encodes CASSSDRSNNEQFF.

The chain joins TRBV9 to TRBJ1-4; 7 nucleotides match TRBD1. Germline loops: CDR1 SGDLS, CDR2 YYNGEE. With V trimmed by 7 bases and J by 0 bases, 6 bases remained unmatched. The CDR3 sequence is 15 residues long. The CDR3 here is CASGGQFTTNEKLFF. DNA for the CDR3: TGTGCCAGCGGGGGACAGTTCACAACTAATGAAAAACTGTTTTTT.

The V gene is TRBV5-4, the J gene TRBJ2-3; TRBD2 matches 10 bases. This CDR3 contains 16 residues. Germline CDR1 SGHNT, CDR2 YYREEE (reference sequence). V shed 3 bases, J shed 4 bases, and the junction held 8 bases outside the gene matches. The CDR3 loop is CASSSQREGLADTQYF. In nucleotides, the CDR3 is TGTGCCAGCAGCTCTCAGCGGGAGGGCCTGGCAGATACGCAGTATTTT.

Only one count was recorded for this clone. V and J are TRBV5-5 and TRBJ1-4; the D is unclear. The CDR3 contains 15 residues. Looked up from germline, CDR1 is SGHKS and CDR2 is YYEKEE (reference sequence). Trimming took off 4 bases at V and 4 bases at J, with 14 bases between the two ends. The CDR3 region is CASSLFGVNNEKLFF. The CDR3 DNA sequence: TGTGCCAGCAGCCTTTTCGGGGTGAATAATGAAAAACTGTTTTTT.

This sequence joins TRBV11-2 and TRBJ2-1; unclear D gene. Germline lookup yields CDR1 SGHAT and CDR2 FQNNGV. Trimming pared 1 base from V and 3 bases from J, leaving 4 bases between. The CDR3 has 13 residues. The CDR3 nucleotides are TGTGCCAGCAGCTTAGGAGTCTACAATGAGCAGTTCTTC. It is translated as CASSLGVYNEQFF.

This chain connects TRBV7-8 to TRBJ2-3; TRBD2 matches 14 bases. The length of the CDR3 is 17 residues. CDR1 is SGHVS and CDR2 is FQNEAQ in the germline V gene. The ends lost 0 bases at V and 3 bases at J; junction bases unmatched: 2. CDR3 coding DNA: TGTGCCAGCAGCTTAGCCGGGACTAGCGGGGGAACAGATACGCAGTATTTT. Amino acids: CASSLAGTSGGTDTQYF.

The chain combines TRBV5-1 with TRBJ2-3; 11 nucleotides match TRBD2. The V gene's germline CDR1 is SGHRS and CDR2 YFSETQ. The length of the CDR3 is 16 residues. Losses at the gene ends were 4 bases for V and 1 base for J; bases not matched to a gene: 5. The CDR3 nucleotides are TGCGCCAGCAGCCCCTTTAGCGGGAGGGGCACAGATACGCAGTATTTT. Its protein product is CASSPFSGRGTDTQYF. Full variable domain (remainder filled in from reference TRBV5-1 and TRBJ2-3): KAGVTQTPRYLIKTRGQQVTLSCSPISGHRSVSWYQQTPGQGLQFLFEYFSETQRNKGNFPGRFSGRQFSNSRSEMNVSTLELGDSALYLCASSPFSGRGTDTQYFGPGTRLTVL.

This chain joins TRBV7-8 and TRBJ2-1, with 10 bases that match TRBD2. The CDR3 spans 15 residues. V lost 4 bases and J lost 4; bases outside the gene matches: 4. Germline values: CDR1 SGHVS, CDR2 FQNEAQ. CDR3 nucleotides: TGTGCCAGCAGCTCCCCGGGACTAGCGTACAATGAGCAGTTCTTC. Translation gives CASSSPGLAYNEQFF.

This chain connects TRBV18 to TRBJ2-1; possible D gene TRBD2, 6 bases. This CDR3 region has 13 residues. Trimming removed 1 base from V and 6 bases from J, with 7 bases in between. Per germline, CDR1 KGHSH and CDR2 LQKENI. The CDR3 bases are TGTGCCAGCTCACCACAGGGAGGCAATGAGCAGTTCTTC. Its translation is CASSPQGGNEQFF.

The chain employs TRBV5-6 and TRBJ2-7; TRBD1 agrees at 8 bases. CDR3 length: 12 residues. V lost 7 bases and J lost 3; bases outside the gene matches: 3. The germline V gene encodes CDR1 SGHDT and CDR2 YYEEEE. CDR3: CASGQGFYEQYF. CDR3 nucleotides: TGTGCCAGCGGACAGGGCTTCTACGAGCAGTACTTC.

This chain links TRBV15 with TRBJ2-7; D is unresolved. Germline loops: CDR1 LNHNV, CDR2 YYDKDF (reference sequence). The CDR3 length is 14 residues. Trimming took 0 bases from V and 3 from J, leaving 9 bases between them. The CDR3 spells CATSRDSSVYEQYF. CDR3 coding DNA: TGTGCCACCAGCAGAGATAGTTCCGTCTACGAGCAGTACTTC.

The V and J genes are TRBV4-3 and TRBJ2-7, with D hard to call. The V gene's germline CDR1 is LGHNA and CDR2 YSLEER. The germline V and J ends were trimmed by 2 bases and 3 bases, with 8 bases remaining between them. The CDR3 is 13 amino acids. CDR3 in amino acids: CASSQLPFYEQYF. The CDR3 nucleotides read TGCGCCAGCAGCCAACTACCGTTCTACGAGCAGTACTTC.

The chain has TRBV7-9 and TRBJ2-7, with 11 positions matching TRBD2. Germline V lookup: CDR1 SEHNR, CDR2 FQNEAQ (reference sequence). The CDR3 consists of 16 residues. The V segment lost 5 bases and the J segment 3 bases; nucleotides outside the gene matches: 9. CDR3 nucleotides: TGTGCCAGCAGCCCGAAGGGACTAGCGGCGAGCTACGAGCAGTACTTC. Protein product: CASSPKGLAASYEQYF.

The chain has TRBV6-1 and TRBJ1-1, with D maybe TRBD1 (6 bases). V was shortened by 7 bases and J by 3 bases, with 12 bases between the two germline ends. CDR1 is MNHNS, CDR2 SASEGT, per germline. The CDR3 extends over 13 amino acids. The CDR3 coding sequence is TGTGCCAGCAACTACGGGGGGCACACTGAAGCTTTCTTT. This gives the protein CASNYGGHTEAFF.

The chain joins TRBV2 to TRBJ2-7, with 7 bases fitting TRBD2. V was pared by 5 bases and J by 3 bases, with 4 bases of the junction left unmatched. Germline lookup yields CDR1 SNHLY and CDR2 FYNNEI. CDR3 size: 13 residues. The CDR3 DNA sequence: TGTGCCAGCAGTCGGGGGGATCGCTACGAGCAGTACTTC. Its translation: CASSRGDRYEQYF. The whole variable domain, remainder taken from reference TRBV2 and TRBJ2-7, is EPEVTQTPSHQVTQMGQEVILRCVPISNHLYFYWYRQILGQKVEFLVSFYNNEISEKSEIFDDQFSVERPDGSNFTLKIRSTKLEDSAMYFCASSRGDRYEQYFGPGTRLTVT.

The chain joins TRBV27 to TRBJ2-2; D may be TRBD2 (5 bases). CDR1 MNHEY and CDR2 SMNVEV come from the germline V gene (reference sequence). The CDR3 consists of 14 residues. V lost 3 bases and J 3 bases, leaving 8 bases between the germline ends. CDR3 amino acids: CASSLREYTGELFF. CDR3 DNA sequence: TGTGCCAGCAGTTTGAGGGAATACACCGGGGAGCTGTTTTTT.

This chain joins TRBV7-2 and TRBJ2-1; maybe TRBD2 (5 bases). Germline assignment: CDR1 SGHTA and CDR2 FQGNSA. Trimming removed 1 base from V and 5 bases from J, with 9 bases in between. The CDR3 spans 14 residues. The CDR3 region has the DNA TGTGCCAGCAGCTTAGTTATAGCGAACAATGAGCAGTTCTTC. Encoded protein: CASSLVIANNEQFF.

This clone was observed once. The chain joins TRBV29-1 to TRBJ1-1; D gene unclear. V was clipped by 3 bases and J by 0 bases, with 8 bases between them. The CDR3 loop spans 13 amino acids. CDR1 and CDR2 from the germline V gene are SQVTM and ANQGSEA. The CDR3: CSVDRRVNTEAFF. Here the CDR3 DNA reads TGCAGCGTTGACAGGCGGGTGAACACTGAAGCTTTCTTT.

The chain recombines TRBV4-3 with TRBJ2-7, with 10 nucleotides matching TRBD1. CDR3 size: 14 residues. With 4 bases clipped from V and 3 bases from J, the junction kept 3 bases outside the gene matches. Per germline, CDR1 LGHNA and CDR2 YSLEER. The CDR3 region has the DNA TGCGCCAGCAGCCCTGGGGACAGGGGCTACGAGCAGTACTTC. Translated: CASSPGDRGYEQYF.

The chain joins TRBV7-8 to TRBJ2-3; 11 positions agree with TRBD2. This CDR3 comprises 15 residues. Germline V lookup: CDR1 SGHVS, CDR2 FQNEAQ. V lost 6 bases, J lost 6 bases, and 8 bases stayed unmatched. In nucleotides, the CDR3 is TGTGCCAGCAGTCCCCAACTAGCGGGAGAGGATACGCAGTATTTT. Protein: CASSPQLAGEDTQYF.

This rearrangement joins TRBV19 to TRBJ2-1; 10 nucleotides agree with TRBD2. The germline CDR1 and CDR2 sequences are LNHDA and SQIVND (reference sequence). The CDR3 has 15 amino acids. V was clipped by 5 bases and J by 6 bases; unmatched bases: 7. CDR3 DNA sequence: TGTGCCAGTAGTCGCGGGACTAGCGCTGGCAATGAGCAGTTCTTC. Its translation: CASSRGTSAGNEQFF.

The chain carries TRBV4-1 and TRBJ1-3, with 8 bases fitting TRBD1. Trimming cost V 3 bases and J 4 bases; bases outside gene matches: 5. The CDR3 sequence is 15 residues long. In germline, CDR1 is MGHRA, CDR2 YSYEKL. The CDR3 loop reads CASSHRTGLGNTIYF. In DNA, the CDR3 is TGCGCCAGCAGCCACCGGACAGGGCTCGGAAACACCATATATTTT.

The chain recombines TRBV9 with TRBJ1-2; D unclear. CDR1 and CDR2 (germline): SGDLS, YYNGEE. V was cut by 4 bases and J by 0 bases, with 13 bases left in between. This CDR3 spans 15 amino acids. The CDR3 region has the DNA TGTGCCAGCAGCACAGAGTTGGTCTCTAACTATGGCTACACCTTC. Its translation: CASSTELVSNYGYTF.

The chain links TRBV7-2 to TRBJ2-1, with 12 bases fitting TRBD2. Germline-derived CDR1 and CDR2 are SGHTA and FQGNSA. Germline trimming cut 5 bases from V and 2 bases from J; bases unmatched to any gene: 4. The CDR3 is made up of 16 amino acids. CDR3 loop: CASSAASGRAYNEQFF. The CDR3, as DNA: TGTGCCAGCAGCGCCGCTAGCGGGAGGGCCTACAATGAGCAGTTCTTC.